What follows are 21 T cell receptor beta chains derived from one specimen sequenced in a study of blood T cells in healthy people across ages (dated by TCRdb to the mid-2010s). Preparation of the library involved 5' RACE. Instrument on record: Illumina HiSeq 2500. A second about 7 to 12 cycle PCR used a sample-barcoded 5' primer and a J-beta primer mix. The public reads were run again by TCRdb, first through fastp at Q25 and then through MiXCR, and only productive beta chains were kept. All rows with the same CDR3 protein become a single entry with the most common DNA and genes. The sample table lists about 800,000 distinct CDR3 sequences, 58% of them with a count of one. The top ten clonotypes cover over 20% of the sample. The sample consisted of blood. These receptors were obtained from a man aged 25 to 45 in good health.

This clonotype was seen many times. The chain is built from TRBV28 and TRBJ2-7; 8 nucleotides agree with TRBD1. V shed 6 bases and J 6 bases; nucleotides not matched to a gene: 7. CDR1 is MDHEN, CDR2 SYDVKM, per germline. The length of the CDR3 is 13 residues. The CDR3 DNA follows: TGTGCCAGCAGCGGACAGGGCTCACTCGAGCAGTACTTC. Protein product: CASSGQGSLEQYF.

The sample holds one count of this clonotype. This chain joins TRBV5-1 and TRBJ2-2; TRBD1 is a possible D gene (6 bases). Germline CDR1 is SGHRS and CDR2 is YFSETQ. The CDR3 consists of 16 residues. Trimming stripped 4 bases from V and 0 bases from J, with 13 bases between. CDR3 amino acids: CASSLKQGANTGELFF. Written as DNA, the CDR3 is TGCGCCAGCAGCCTAAAACAGGGAGCGAACACCGGGGAGCTGTTTTTT.

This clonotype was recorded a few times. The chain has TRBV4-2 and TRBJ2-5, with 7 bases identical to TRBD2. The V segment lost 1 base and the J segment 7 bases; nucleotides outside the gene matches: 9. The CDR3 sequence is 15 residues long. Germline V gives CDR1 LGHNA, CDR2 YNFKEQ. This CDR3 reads CASSQGARESGTQYF. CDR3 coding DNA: TGTGCCAGCAGCCAAGGGGCGCGGGAGTCCGGGACCCAGTACTTC.

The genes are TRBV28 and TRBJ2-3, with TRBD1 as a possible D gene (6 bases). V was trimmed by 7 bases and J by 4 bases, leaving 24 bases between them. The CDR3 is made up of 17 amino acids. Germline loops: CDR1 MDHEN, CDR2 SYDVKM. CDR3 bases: TGTGCCAGCACCCCCCTTTCCCCGGGACACACTTCAGATACGCAGTATTTT. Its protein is CASTPLSPGHTSDTQYF.

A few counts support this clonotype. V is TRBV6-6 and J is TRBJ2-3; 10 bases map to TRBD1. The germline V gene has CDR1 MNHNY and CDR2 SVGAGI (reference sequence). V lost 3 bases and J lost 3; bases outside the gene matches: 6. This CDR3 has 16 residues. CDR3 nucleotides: TGTGCCAGCAGTTATACCGGACAGGGGGGTACAGATACGCAGTATTTT. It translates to CASSYTGQGGTDTQYF.

The CDR3 sequence is CASSDQGTTDTQYF. In DNA form, the CDR3 reads TGTGCCAGCAGCGACCAGGGGACCACAGATACGCAGTATTTT. V and J are TRBV25-1 and TRBJ2-3, with a weak D call TRBD1 (6 bases). Germline loops: CDR1 MGHDK, CDR2 SYGVNS. Trimming removed 6 bases from V and 2 bases from J, with 12 bases in between. CDR3 size: 14 residues.

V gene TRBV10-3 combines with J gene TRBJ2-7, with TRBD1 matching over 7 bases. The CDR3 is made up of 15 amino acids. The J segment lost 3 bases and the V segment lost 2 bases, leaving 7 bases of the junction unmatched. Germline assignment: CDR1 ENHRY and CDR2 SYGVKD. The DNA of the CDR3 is TGTGCCATCAGTGAGCCCGGGACAGACCACTACGAGCAGTACTTC. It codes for CAISEPGTDHYEQYF.

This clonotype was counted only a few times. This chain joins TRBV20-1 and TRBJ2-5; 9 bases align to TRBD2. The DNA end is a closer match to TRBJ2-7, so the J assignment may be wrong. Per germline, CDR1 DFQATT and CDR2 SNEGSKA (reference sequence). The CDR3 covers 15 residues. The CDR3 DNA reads TGCAGTGCTAGAGATTACCGGACTAGCGATGGCGAGCAGTACTTC. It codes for CSARDYRTSDGEQYF.

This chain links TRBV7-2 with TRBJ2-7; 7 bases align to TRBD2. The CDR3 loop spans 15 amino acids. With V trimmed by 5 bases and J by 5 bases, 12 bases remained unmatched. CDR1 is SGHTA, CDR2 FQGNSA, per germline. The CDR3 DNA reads TGTGCCAGCAGCGGCCTCGGGCAGGGAGGGGACGAGCAGTACTTC. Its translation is CASSGLGQGGDEQYF.

The CDR3 is CAQSGGSYEQYF. CDR3 coding DNA: TGTGCCCAATCCGGGGGCTCCTACGAGCAGTACTTC. The V and J genes are TRBV30 and TRBJ2-7; a possible D gene is TRBD2 (6 bases). Germline CDR1 and CDR2: GTSNPN and SVGIG (reference sequence). The CDR3 totals 12 residues. V gave up 8 bases and J gave up 0 bases, with 11 bases separating them.

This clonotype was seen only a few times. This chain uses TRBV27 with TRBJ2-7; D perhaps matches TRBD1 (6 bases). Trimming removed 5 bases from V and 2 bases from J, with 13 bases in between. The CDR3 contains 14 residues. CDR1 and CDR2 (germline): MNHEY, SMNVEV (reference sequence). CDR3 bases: TGTGCCAGCAGTCCTCGGACAGCTGCCTACGAGCAGTACTTC. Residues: CASSPRTAAYEQYF.

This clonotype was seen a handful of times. This chain's CDR3 is CATSQAGETQYF. CDR3 DNA: TGTGCCACCAGTCAAGCGGGGGAGACCCAGTACTTC. V and J are TRBV15 and TRBJ2-5; 7 bases are shared with TRBD2. CDR1 and CDR2 (germline): LNHNV, YYDKDF (reference sequence). V shed 6 bases and J 5 bases; nucleotides not matched to a gene: 3. CDR3 length: 12 amino acids.

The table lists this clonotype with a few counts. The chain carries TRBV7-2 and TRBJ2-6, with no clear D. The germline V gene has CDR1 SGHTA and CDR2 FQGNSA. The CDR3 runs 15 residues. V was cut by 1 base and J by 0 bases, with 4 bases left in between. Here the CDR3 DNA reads TGTGCCAGCAGCTTAGTGGCCTCTGGGGCCAACGTCCTGACTTTC. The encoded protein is CASSLVASGANVLTF.

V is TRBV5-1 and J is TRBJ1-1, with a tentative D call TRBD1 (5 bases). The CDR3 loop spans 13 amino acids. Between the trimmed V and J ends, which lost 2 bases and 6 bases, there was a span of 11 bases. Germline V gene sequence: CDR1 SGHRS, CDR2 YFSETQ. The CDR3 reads CASSFNGAAEAFF. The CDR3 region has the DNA TGCGCCAGCAGCTTCAACGGGGCCGCTGAAGCTTTCTTT.

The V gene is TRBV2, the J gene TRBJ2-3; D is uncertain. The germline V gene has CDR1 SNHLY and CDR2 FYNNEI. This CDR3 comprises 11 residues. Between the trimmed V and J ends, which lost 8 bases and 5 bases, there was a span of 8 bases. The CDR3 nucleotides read TGTGCCAGCGAGGTTCGAGATACGCAGTATTTT. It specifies CASEVRDTQYF.

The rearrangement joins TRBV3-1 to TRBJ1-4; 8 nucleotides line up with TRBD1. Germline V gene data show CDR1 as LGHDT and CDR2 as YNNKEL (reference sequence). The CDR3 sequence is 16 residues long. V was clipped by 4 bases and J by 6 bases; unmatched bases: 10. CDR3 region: CASSLDYGTGHEKLFF. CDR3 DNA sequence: TGTGCCAGCAGCCTGGATTACGGGACAGGACATGAAAAACTGTTTTTT.

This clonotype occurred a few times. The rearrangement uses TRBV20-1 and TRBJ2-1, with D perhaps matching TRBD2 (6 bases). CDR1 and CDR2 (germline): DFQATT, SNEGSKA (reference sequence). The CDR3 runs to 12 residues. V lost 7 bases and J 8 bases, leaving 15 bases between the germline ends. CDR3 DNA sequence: TGCAGTGGCGTACAAGGAGGGGATGAGCAGTTCTTC. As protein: CSGVQGGDEQFF.

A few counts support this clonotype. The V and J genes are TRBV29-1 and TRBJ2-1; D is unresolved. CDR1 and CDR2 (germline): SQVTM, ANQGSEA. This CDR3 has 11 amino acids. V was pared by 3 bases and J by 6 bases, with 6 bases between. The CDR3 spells CSVEAINEQFF. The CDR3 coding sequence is TGCAGCGTTGAGGCGATCAATGAGCAGTTCTTC.

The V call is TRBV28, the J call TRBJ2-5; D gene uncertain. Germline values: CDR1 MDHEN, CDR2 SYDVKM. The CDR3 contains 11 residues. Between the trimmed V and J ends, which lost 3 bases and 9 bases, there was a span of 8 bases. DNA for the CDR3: TGTGCCAGCAGTTTGACCAGGTCCCAGTACTTC. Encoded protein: CASSLTRSQYF.

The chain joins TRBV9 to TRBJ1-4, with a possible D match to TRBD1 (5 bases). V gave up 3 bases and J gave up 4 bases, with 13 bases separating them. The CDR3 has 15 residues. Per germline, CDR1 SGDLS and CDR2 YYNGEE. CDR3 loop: CASSATLGDNEKLFF. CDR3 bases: TGTGCCAGCAGCGCTACTCTAGGGGATAATGAAAAACTGTTTTTT.

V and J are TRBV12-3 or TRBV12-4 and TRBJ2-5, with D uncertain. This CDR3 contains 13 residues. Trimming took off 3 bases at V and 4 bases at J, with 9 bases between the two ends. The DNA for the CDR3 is TGTGCCAGCAGTTTCCGGCGTCTAGAGACCCAGTACTTC. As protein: CASSFRRLETQYF.